A single sample is the source of the 20 T cell receptor beta chains below, sequenced in a study of CD8 T cells in ankylosing spondylitis. Study-level findings and limits: A TCR beta motif of 8 or 9 highly homologous variants appeared characteristic of ankylosing spondylitis blood.

TCRdb independently ran MiXCR on the 5' RACE reads; one entry per CDR3 protein. Of under 550,000 distinct CDR3 sequences in the sample, around 26% are singletons; the top ten hold 0.85% to 1%. These receptors' targets are unknown. Material for sequencing was blood, either unsorted or a sorted T cell fraction (not recorded which). The receptors here all came from a male donor with ankylosing spondylitis.

The V and J genes are TRBV24-1 and TRBJ2-2; D remains ambiguous. Germline values: CDR1 KGHDR, CDR2 SFDVKD. With 5 bases removed from V and 7 bases from J, the gap between germline ends came to 4 bases. The CDR3 is 11 residues long. The CDR3, as DNA: TGTGCCACCAGTGGGTACGGGGAGCTGTTTTTT. Its protein product is CATSGYGELFF.

This clonotype was seen a handful of times. This chain connects TRBV9 to TRBJ1-1; 9 positions agree with TRBD1. V gave up 2 bases and J gave up 6 bases; unmatched junction bases: 5. CDR1 is SGDLS and CDR2 is YYNGEE in the germline V gene. This CDR3 has 14 residues. The CDR3 sequence is CASSVRDRAAEAFF. The CDR3 DNA reads as TGTGCCAGCAGCGTCCGGGACAGGGCCGCTGAAGCTTTCTTT.

The rearrangement joins TRBV2 to TRBJ2-3; the match to TRBD2 covers 13 bases. Germline CDR1 SNHLY, CDR2 FYNNEI. Unmatched junction bases numbered 5, after V lost 7 bases and J lost 4 bases. CDR3 length: 15 amino acids. This CDR3 reads CASTRTSGSPDTQYF. The DNA of the CDR3 is TGTGCCAGCACCAGGACTAGCGGGAGCCCAGATACGCAGTATTTT.

This chain links TRBV2 with TRBJ1-2; weak D call: TRBD1 (5 bases). The ends were cut back, 7 bases at V and 4 bases at J, with 13 bases in the middle. Looked up from germline, CDR1 is SNHLY and CDR2 is FYNNEI. The CDR3 has 13 residues. CDR3 DNA sequence: TGTGCCAGCACTTCTAGTGGGGGCTATGGCTACACCTTC. It yields the protein CASTSSGGYGYTF.

This chain uses TRBV7-2 with TRBJ2-7, with D possibly TRBD2 on 5 matching bases. Germline CDR1 reads SGHTA; CDR2 reads FQGNSA. This CDR3 has 14 residues. Trimming cost V 7 bases and J 3 bases, with 16 bases left between them. The CDR3 protein is CASTPQAGNYEQYF. CDR3 DNA: TGTGCCAGCACCCCCCAAGCCGGGAACTACGAGCAGTACTTC.

A few counts support this clonotype. The chain joins TRBV4-2 to TRBJ1-2; D remains ambiguous. V was trimmed by 1 base and J by 4 bases, leaving 13 bases between them. Germline V gives CDR1 LGHNA, CDR2 YNFKEQ. The CDR3 extends over 15 amino acids. The CDR3 spells CASSQGHTVTYGYTF. The CDR3 coding sequence is TGTGCCAGCAGCCAAGGACATACAGTGACCTATGGCTACACCTTC.

This chain joins TRBV5-1 and TRBJ2-1; D is unclear. The CDR3 has 16 residues. The V and J ends lost 2 bases and 2 bases respectively, with 14 bases between them. Germline CDR1 is SGHRS and CDR2 is YFSETQ. The CDR3 sequence is CASSLNPAGTYNEQFF. CDR3 in DNA: TGCGCCAGCAGCTTAAATCCCGCAGGAACCTACAATGAGCAGTTCTTC.

This chain connects TRBV28 to TRBJ2-4; D may be TRBD2 (5 bases). V gave up 4 bases and J gave up 0 bases, with 13 bases separating them. Germline CDR1 and CDR2: MDHEN and SYDVKM. The CDR3 loop spans 16 amino acids. The CDR3 is CASSSPGLSAKNIQYF. DNA of the CDR3: TGTGCCAGCAGTTCTCCCGGACTTTCAGCCAAAAACATTCAGTACTTC.

The rearrangement uses TRBV7-9 and TRBJ2-3, with 7 bases fitting TRBD1. There are 15 residues in the CDR3. The V gene's germline CDR1 is SEHNR and CDR2 FQNEAQ (reference sequence). V was clipped by 3 bases and J by 8 bases; unmatched bases: 11. The CDR3 sequence: CASSFGTALLGTQYF. CDR3 sequence (DNA): TGTGCCAGCAGCTTCGGGACAGCCCTCTTGGGTACGCAGTATTTT. The full variable domain, in which reference TRBV7-9 and TRBJ2-3 provide the parts outside the CDR3, is DTGVSQNPRHKITKRGQNVTFRCDPISEHNRLYWYRQTLGQGPEFLTYFQNEAQLEKSRLLSDRFSAERPKGSFSTLEIQRTEQGDSAMYLCASSFGTALLGTQYFGPGTRLTVL.

This clonotype was seen more than once but under ten times. The genes are TRBV3-1 and TRBJ2-7; a weak D match, TRBD1 (6 bases). CDR3 length: 14 amino acids. Trimming took off 2 bases at V and 5 bases at J, with 13 bases between the two ends. Germline values: CDR1 LGHDT, CDR2 YNNKEL (reference sequence). The CDR3 is CASSQYRARDEQYF. The CDR3 nucleotides read TGTGCCAGCAGCCAATACAGGGCTAGGGACGAGCAGTACTTC.

This clonotype was counted a few times. This chain links TRBV20-1 with TRBJ2-1; D possibly matches TRBD1 or TRBD2 (7 bases each). CDR1 is DFQATT and CDR2 is SNEGSKA in the germline V gene (reference sequence). The CDR3 runs 14 residues. V lost 6 bases to trimming and J lost 2 bases, with 14 bases between them. CDR3 coding DNA: TGCAGTGCCAGGGGGGGGCTAGCCTACAATGAGCAGTTCTTC. Amino acid sequence: CSARGGLAYNEQFF.

This rearrangement joins TRBV7-9 to TRBJ1-1, with D hard to call. The CDR3 loop spans 15 amino acids. V was trimmed by 0 bases and J by 5 bases, leaving 13 bases between them. CDR1 is SEHNR, CDR2 FQNEAQ, per germline (reference sequence). The CDR3 sequence: CASSLAQPHFTEAFF. The CDR3 bases are TGTGCCAGCAGCTTAGCTCAGCCACATTTTACTGAAGCTTTCTTT. Full variable domain (remainder filled in from reference TRBV7-9 and TRBJ1-1): DTGVSQNPRHKITKRGQNVTFRCDPISEHNRLYWYRQTLGQGPEFLTYFQNEAQLEKSRLLSDRFSAERPKGSFSTLEIQRTEQGDSAMYLCASSLAQPHFTEAFFGQGTRLTVV.

This clonotype showed up many times. The gene calls are TRBV10-3 and TRBJ1-1; D might be TRBD1 (6 bases). Germline loops: CDR1 ENHRY, CDR2 SYGVKD. Trimming removed 6 bases at V and 4 bases at J, with 9 bases between. The CDR3 is made up of 12 amino acids. The CDR3 sequence: CAISEGGTEAFF. For the CDR3, the DNA is TGTGCCATCAGCGAGGGGGGCACTGAAGCTTTCTTT.

This clonotype has only a few counts. The chain joins TRBV18 to TRBJ1-1, with no clear D. V shed 8 bases and J shed 0 bases, with 7 bases lying between them. The CDR3 runs 12 residues. The germline gives CDR1 KGHSH, CDR2 LQKENI. CDR3 DNA sequence: TGTGCCAGCGGGTATTTGAACACTGAAGCTTTCTTT. Protein: CASGYLNTEAFF.

The V gene is TRBV7-6, the J gene TRBJ2-7, with 11 nucleotides matching TRBD2. The trim removed 6 bases at V and 3 bases at J, leaving 7 bases unmatched. Germline CDR1 and CDR2: SGHVS and FNYEAQ. This CDR3 region has 15 residues. The CDR3 reads CASSPTSGRIYEQYF. CDR3 sequence (DNA): TGTGCCAGCAGTCCTACTAGCGGGAGAATCTACGAGCAGTACTTC.

The chain combines TRBV5-1 with TRBJ1-3; D remains unclear. The CDR3 has 14 amino acids. V lost 3 bases and J lost 0, with 7 bases in between. CDR1 is SGHRS and CDR2 is YFSETQ in the germline V gene. The CDR3 DNA reads TGCGCCAGCAGCTCCCAGAACTCTGGAAACACCATATATTTT. It encodes CASSSQNSGNTIYF.

This clonotype was recorded a few times. V gene TRBV24-1 combines with J gene TRBJ2-1; 10 bases map to TRBD2. The V segment lost 3 bases and the J segment 2 bases; nucleotides outside the gene matches: 6. Germline CDR1 reads KGHDR; CDR2 reads SFDVKD. The CDR3 runs 17 residues. CDR3 residues: CATSDHLAGATYNEQFF. Written as DNA, the CDR3 is TGTGCCACCAGTGATCACCTAGCGGGAGCGACCTACAATGAGCAGTTCTTC.

The CDR3 region is CALNKDAIAYGYTF. The CDR3 nucleotides are TGTGCCTTGAATAAGGACGCAATTGCATATGGCTACACCTTC. The chain carries TRBV6-1 and TRBJ1-2, with D unclear. V dropped 11 bases and J dropped 5 bases, with 21 bases sitting between them. The CDR3 has 14 amino acids. In germline, CDR1 is MNHNS, CDR2 SASEGT.

A few counts support this clonotype. The chain combines TRBV5-1 with TRBJ1-1; TRBD1 might be the D (5 bases). Germline assignment: CDR1 SGHRS and CDR2 YFSETQ. V lost 4 bases and J lost 5, with 15 bases in between. The CDR3 runs 14 residues. The CDR3 is CASSPGGLETEAFF. The CDR3 DNA reads TGCGCCAGCAGCCCGGGGGGACTCGAGACTGAAGCTTTCTTT.

V is TRBV29-1 and J is TRBJ2-1, with 14 nucleotides matching TRBD2. CDR1 and CDR2 (germline): SQVTM, ANQGSEA. V was clipped by 7 bases and J by 3 bases; unmatched bases: 5. This CDR3 region has 15 residues. CDR3 coding DNA: TGCAGCGCACAAGGGACTAGCGGGGGCTACAATGAGCAGTTCTTC. Its protein product is CSAQGTSGGYNEQFF.